This entry features one T cell receptor (beta chain) sequence. TCRdb reprocessed the 5' RACE reads and stores each CDR3 protein as one record, lacking DNA. The sample's table shows 250,000 to 300,000 distinct CDR3 sequences. The V gene's germline CDR1 is DFQATT and CDR2 SNEGSKA (reference sequence). The CDR3 has 14 amino acids. The data were taken from a study of T cells expressing NK-cell markers. The clonotype comes from a man younger than 35 in good health. The chain uses TRBV20-1 and TRBJ2-1; TCRdb returns TRBD2, unconfirmable since there is no DNA. The specimen sequenced was blood T cells: a sorted CD56 or NKG2C T cell subset, CD4+ or CD8+ T cells, or bulk PBMC T cells (not recorded which). CDR3 sequence reads: CSARVRGGPPEQFF.